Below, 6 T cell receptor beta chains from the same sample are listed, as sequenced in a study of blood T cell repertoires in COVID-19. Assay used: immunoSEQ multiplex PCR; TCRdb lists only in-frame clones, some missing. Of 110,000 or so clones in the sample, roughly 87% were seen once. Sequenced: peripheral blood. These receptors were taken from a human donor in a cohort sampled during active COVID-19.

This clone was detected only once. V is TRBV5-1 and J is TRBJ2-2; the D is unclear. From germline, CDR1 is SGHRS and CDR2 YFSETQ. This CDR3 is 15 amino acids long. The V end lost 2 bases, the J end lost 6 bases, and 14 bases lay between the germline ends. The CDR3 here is CASSLVVMSAGELFF. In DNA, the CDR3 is TGCGCCAGCAGCTTAGTAGTCATGTCCGCCGGGGAGCTGTTTTTT.

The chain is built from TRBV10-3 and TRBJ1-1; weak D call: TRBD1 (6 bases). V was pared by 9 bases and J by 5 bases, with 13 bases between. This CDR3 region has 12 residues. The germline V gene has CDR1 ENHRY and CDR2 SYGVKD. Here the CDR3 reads CAMAGANTEAFF. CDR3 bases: TGTGCCATGGCGGGGGCAAATACTGAAGCTTTCTTT.

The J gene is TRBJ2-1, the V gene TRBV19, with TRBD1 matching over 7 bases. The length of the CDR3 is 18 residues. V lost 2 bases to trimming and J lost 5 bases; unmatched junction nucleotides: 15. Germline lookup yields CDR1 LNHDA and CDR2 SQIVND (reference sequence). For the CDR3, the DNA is TGTGCCAGTAGTATATTCGCAGGTTGGGAGACAGGGCACAATGAGCAGTTCTTC. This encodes CASSIFAGWETGHNEQFF.

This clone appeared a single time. The CDR3 here is CASTNTRTGYGYTF. As DNA, the CDR3 is TGTGCCAGCACTAACACCCGGACAGGGTATGGCTACACCTTC. V usage is TRBV6-5 and J usage is TRBJ1-2; 8 positions match TRBD1. The germline V gene encodes CDR1 MNHEY and CDR2 SVGAGI. Losses at the gene ends were 7 bases for V and 5 bases for J; bases not matched to a gene: 9. The CDR3 spans 14 residues.

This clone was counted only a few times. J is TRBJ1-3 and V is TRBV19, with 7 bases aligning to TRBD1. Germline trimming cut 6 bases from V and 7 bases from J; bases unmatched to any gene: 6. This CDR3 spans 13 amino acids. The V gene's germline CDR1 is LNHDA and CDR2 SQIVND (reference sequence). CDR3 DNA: TGTGCCAGTAGCCAACAGGGGTCGAACACCATATATTTT. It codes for CASSQQGSNTIYF.

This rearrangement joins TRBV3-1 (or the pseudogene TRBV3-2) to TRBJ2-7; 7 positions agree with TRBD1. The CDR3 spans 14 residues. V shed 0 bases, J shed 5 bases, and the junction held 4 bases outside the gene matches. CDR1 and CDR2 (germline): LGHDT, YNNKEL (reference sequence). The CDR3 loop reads CASSQDRGSDEQYF. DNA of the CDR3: TGTGCCAGCAGCCAAGACAGGGGGTCCGACGAGCAGTACTTC.